This T cell receptor (beta chain) came from a study of CD8+ T cells in alopecia areata. On the study more broadly: Treatment with tofacitinib (6 to 18 months) was followed by 6 months off drug. The investigators scored severity in treated patients by the percentage of affected scalp area. Findings and caveats of the study: More clonal than normal scalp was lesional scalp, particularly alopecia totalis/universalis. Researchers reported that TCR sharing among patients proved less clear than in mice, possibly HLA-linked.

Extraction of RNA preceded its reverse transcription into cDNA, which served as the sequencing template. The repertoire was sequenced with immunoSEQ multiplex PCR; TCRdb's copy has only in-frame clones and lacks some. Among roughly 99,000 clones listed, about four fifths were seen once. The CDR3 length is 15 residues. The V gene's germline CDR1 is MNHEY and CDR2 SVGAGI. V was shortened by 2 bases and J by 4 bases, with 11 bases between the two germline ends. As to this clone: Its antigen remains unidentified.

Stated treatment: oral pan-JAK inhibitor, 5-10 mg twice daily. The chain combines TRBV6-5 with TRBJ1-4; weak D call: TRBD1 (5 bases). The sample in question was CD8+ T cells sorted from blood, obtained at week 24, from a patient treated with tofacitinib. The receptor was isolated from a human donor with alopecia areata. The CDR3 nucleotides are TGTGCCAGCAGTTACGCCGGACAAAGTAATGAAAAACTGTTTTTT. This codes for CASSYAGQSNEKLFF.